This T cell receptor beta chain was captured by sequencing in a study of beta chain features in type 1 diabetes. Study-level points and caveats: Insertion counts at VDJ junctions were lower in type 1 diabetes patients, who also showed more deletions there.

Germline CDR1 SNHLY, CDR2 FYNNEI. The CDR3 extends over 13 amino acids. The V end lost 8 bases, the J end lost 10 bases, and 17 bases lay between the germline ends. This clone appeared a few times. Its antigen remains unknown. Expressed TCRB transcripts were sequenced because the entire RNA isolate underwent reverse transcription. Generated by immunoSEQ multiplex PCR, the TCRdb table keeps only in-frame clones and is missing some. Altogether about 290,000 clones are present, under 8.5% being singletons, with the ten largest covering roughly 1%. Sequencing used central memory CD4+ T cells from blood. The TCR originated in a young woman in good health. The chain joins TRBV2 to TRBJ1-4; weak D call: TRBD1 (5 bases). Written as DNA, the CDR3 is TGTGCCAGCGTCCGGGGCAGCGCACTAAAACTGTTTTTT. Translation gives CASVRGSALKLFF.